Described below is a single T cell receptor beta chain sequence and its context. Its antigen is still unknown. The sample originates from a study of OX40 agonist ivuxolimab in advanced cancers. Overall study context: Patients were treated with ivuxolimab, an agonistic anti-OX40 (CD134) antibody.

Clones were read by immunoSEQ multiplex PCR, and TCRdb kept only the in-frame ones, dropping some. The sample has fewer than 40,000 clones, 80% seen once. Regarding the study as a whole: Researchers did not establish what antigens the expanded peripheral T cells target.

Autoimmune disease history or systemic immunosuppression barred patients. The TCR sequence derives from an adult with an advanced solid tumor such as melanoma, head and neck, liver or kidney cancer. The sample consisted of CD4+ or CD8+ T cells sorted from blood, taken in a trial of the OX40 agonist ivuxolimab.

The CDR3 sequence: CASSLVGTRFAETQYF. CDR3 bases: TGTGCCAGCAGCTTAGTTGGGACTAGGTTTGCGGAGACCCAGTACTTC. This rearrangement joins TRBV11-2 to TRBJ2-5; 8 bases align to TRBD2. V was clipped by 1 base and J by 5 bases; unmatched bases: 9. The germline V gene has CDR1 SGHAT and CDR2 FQNNGV. There are 16 residues in the CDR3.